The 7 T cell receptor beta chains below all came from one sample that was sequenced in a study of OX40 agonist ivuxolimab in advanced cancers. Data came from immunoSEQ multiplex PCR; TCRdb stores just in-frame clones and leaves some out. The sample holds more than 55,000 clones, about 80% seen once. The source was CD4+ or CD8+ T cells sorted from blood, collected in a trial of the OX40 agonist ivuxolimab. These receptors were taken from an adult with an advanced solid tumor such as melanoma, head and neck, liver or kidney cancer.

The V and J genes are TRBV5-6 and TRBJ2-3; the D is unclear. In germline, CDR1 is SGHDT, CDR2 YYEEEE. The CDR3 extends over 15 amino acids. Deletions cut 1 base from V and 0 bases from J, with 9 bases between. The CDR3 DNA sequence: TGTGCCAGCAGCTTGTTACAGCTTAGCACAGATACGCAGTATTTT. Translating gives CASSLLQLSTDTQYF. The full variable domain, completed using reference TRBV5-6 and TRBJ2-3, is DAGVTQSPTHLIKTRGQQVTLRCSPKSGHDTVSWYQQALGQGPQFIFQYYEEEERQRGNFPDRFSGHQFPNYSSELNVNALLLGDSALYLCASSLLQLSTDTQYFGPGTRLTVL.

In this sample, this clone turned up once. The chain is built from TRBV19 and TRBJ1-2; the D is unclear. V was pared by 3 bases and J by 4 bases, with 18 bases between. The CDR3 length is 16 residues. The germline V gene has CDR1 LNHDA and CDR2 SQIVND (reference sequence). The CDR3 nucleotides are TGTGCCAGTAGTATCCGTCGGGGTTCCGGCGGCTATGGCTACACCTTC. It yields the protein CASSIRRGSGGYGYTF.

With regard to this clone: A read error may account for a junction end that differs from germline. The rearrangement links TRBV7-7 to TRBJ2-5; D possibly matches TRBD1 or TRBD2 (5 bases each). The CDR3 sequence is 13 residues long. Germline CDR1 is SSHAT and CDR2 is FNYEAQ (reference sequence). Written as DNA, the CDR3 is TGTGCTAGCAGCCTAGAGTGGGGGGAGACCCAGTACTTC. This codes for CASSLEWGETQYF. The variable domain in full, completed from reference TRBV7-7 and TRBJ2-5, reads GAGVSQSPRYKVTKRGQDVTLRCDPISSHATLYWYQQALGQGPEFLTYFNYEAQPDKSGLPSDRFSAERPEGSISTLTIQRTEQRDSAMYRCASSLEWGETQYFGPGTRLLVL.

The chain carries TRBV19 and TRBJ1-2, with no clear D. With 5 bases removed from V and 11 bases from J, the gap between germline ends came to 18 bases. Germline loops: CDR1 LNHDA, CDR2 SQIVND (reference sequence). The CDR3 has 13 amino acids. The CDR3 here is CASSPEVRFPYTF. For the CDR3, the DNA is TGTGCCAGTAGTCCCGAGGTCCGGTTCCCATACACCTTC.

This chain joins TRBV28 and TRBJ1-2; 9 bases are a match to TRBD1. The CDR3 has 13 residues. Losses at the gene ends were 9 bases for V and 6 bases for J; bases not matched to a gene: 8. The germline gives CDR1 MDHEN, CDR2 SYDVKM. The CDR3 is CASKTGGVDGYTF. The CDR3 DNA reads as TGTGCCAGTAAAACAGGGGGCGTCGATGGCTACACCTTC.

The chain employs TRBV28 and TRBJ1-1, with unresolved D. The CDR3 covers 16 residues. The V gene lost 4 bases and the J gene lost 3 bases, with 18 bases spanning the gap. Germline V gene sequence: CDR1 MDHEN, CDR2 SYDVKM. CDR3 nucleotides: TGTGCCAGCAGTTCACCCCCCGCCCGAGGCCACACTGAAGCTTTCTTT. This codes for CASSSPPARGHTEAFF. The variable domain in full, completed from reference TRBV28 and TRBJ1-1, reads DVKVTQSSRYLVKRTGEKVFLECVQDMDHENMFWYRQDPGLGLRLIYFSYDVKMKEKGDIPEGYSVSREKKERFSLILESASTNQTSMYLCASSSPPARGHTEAFFGQGTRLTVV.

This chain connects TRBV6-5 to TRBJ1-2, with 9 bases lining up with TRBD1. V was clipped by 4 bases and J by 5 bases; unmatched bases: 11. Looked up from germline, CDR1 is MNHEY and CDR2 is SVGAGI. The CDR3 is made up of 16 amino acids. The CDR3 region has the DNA TGTGCCAGCAGTTTAAACCCGACAGGGGGAAATTATGGCTACACCTTC. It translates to CASSLNPTGGNYGYTF.